This T cell receptor beta chain was recorded in a study of T cell repertoires in cytomegalovirus infection (dated by TCRdb to between 2018 and 2021). Background on the whole study: Donor HLA type was relevant to the analysis, because carriage of CMV infection together with the matching HLA type was indicated by public TCR beta signatures.

This clonotype was seen many times. The target of this receptor is not known. No clone much larger than this one lies a single base away; base qualities are absent. The trim is 5 bases for V and 4 bases for J, with a gap of 21 bases between the germline ends. The CDR3, cysteine through phenylalanine, is 18 amino acids long. The entry retains the CDR3 DNA only, 54 bases that are in frame from base 1. The germline V gene provides CDR1 SGHVS and CDR2 FQNEAQ. Sequenced using an Illumina HiSeq 1500. The public reads were quality trimmed at Q25 with fastp and then assembled into clones with MiXCR by TCRdb, keeping productive beta chains. Here each entry gathers all rows of one CDR3 protein and keeps the most common genes and DNA. This sample comprises around 210,000 distinct CDR3 sequences, around 6.4% of them detected only once. The ten largest make up around 6.9% of the sample. What the research found in general, with its limitations: The ex vivo response was dominated by HLA-C-restricted CMV-specific TCR beta clonotypes, and the single most frequent clonotype in two of eight donors was supplied by these HLA-C-restricted clonotypes. Cumulative frequency of public TCR beta family members discriminated carriers of CMV infection plus the relevant HLA type in this cohort and an independent approximately 370-donor cohort.

The sequence is built from TRBV7-8 and TRBJ2-6; no D gene call is confident. Sequencing used PBMCs. The receptor was derived from a human donor in good health (CMV status not recorded). Some clones in this sample may be carry-over from other donors' samples. The DNA sequence is given as TGTGCCAGCAGCGCGGCGGCTTCGTTATATCTAGGGGCCAACGTCCTGACTTTC. Translated, it gives CASSAAASLYLGANVLTF.